This T cell receptor (beta chain) was profiled in a study of blood T cells in healthy people across ages. Study-level points and caveats: Both naive CD4+ cell counts and diversity were greater in long-lived donors than in aged donors.

Points on this clonotype: The antigen remains unidentified.

The V gene lost 3 bases and the J gene lost 6 bases, with 9 bases spanning the gap. Germline V gene sequence: CDR1 KGHSH, CDR2 LQKENI. CDR3 length equals 13 residues. With a J-beta primer mix and a sample-barcoded 5' primer, a second PCR ran about 7 to 12 cycles. Each CDR3 protein is one row after TCRdb ran MiXCR on the 5' RACE reads. Counted here are roughly 680,000 distinct CDR3 sequences, 52% occurring once; the ten biggest clones make up approximately 13%. Total RNA was isolated from each sample in quantities of at least 5 micrograms. The V and J genes are TRBV18 and TRBJ1-5; D unresolved. The sequenced sample consisted of blood. The sequence derives from a woman older than 75 in good health. The CDR3 is CASSPAQSQPQHF. In DNA form, the CDR3 reads TGTGCCAGCTCACCGGCGCAGAGTCAGCCCCAGCATTTT.